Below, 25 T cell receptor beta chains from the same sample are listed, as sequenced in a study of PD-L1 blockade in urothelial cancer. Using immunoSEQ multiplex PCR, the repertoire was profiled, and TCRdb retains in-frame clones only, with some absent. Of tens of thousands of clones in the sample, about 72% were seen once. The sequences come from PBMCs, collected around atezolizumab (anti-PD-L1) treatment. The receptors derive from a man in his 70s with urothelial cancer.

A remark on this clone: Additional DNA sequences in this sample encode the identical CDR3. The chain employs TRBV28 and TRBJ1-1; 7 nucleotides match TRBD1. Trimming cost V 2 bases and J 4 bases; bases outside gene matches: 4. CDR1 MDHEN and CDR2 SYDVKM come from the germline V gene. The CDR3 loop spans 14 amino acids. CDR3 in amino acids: CASSLGGGGTEAFF. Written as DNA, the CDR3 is TGTGCCAGCAGTTTAGGAGGGGGCGGCACTGAAGCTTTCTTT. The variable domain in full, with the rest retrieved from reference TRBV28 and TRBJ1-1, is DVKVTQSSRYLVKRTGEKVFLECVQDMDHENMFWYRQDPGLGLRLIYFSYDVKMKEKGDIPEGYSVSREKKERFSLILESASTNQTSMYLCASSLGGGGTEAFFGQGTRLTVV.

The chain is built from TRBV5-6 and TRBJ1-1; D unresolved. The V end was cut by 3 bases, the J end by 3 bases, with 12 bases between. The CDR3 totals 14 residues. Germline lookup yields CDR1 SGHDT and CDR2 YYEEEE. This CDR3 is CASSSRVRYTEAFF. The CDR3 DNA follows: TGTGCCAGCAGCTCCCGGGTCCGGTACACTGAAGCTTTCTTT.

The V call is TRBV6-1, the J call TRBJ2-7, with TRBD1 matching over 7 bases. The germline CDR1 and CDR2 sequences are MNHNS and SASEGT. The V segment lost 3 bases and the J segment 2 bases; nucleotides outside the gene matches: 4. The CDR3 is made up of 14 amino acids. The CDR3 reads CASSDWDRPYEQYF. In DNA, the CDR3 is TGTGCCAGCAGTGATTGGGACAGACCCTACGAGCAGTACTTC.

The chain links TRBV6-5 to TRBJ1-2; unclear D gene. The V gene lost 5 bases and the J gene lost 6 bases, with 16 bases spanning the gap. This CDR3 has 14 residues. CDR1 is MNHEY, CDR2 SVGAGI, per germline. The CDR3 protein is CASSPPGISDGYTF. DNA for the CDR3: TGTGCCAGCAGTCCCCCCGGGATATCAGATGGCTACACCTTC.

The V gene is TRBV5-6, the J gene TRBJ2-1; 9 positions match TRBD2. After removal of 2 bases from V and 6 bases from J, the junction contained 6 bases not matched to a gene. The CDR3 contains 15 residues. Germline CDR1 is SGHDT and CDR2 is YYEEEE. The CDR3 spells CASSFGRGGLNEQFF. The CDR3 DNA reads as TGTGCCAGCAGCTTTGGGCGGGGGGGCCTCAATGAGCAGTTCTTC.

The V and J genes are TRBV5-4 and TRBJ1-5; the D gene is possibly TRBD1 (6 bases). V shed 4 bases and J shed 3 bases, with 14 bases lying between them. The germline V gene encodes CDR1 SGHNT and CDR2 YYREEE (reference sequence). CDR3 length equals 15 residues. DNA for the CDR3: TGTGCCAGCAGCCCTGGTGGGGGCCTCAATCAGCCCCAGCATTTT. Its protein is CASSPGGGLNQPQHF.

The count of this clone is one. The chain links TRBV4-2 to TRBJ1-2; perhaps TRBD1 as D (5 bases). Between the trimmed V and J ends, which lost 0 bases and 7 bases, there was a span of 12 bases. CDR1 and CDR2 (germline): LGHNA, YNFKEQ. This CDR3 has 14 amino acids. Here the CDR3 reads CASSQDQGGVGYTF. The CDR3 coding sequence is TGTGCCAGCAGCCAAGACCAGGGAGGGGTTGGCTACACCTTC.

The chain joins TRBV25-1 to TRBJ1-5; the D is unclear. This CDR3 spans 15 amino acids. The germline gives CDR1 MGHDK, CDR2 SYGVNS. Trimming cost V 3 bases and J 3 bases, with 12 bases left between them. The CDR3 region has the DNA TGTGCCAGCAGTGAGTCCGGGAAAGACAATCAGCCCCAGCATTTT. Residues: CASSESGKDNQPQHF.

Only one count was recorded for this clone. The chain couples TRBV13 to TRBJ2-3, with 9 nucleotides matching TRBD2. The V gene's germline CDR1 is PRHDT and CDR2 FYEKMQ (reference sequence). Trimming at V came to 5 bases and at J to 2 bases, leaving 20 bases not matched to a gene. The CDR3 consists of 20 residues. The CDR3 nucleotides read TGTGCCAGCAGCCCGAGAAAACCAGCGGGGGGCCTAGGGATCACAGATACGCAGTATTTT. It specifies CASSPRKPAGGLGITDTQYF.

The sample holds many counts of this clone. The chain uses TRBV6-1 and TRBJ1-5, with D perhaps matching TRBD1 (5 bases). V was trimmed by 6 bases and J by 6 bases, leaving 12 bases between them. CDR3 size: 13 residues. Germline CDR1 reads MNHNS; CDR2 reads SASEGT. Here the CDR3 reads CASRGQGAQPQHF. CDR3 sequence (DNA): TGTGCCAGCAGGGGGCAGGGTGCTCAGCCCCAGCATTTT.

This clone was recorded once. CDR3 residues: CASSLQGIRTDTQYF. The DNA of the CDR3 is TGTGCCAGCAGCCTACAGGGGATTCGCACAGATACGCAGTATTTT. This chain joins TRBV11-3 and TRBJ2-3; 7 bases line up with TRBD1. V dropped 5 bases and J dropped 1; count of bases not matched to a gene: 6. CDR1 and CDR2 from the germline V gene are SGHNT and YENEEA. The CDR3 is made up of 15 amino acids.

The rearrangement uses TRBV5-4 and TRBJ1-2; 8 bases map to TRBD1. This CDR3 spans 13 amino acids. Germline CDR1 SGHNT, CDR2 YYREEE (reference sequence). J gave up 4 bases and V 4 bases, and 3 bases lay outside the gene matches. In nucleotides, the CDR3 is TGTGCCAGCAGCAGGGGACAGGTCTATGGCTACACCTTC. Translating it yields CASSRGQVYGYTF. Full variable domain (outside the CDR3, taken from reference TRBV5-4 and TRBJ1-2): ETGVTQSPTHLIKTRGQQVTLRCSSQSGHNTVSWYQQALGQGPQFIFQYYREEENGRGNFPPRFSGLQFPNYSSELNVNALELDDSALYLCASSRGQVYGYTFGSGTRLTVV.

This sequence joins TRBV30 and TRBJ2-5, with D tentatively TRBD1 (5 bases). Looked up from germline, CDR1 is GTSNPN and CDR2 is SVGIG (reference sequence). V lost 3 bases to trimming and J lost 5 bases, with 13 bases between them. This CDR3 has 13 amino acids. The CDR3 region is CAWRLRALETQYF. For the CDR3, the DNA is TGTGCCTGGAGGCTCAGGGCGTTGGAGACCCAGTACTTC.

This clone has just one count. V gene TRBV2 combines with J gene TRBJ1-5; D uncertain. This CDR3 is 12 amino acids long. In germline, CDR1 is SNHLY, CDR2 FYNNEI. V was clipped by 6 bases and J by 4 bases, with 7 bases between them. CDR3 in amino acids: CASRRSNQPQHF. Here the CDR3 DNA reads TGTGCCAGCAGACGGTCGAATCAGCCCCAGCATTTT.

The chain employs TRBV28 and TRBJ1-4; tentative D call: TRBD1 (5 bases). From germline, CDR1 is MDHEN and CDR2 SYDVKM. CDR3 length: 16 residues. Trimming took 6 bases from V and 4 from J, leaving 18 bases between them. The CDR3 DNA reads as TGTGCCAGCAGCTCATCTCGACAGCTTTATAATGAAAAACTGTTTTTT. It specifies CASSSSRQLYNEKLFF.

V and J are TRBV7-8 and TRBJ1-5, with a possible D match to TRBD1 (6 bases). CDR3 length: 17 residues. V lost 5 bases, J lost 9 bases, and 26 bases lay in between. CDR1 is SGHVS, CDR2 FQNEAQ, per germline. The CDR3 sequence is CASSTSLGQNSGAPQHF. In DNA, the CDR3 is TGTGCCAGCAGCACCTCCCTTGGACAGAATTCAGGAGCGCCCCAGCATTTT. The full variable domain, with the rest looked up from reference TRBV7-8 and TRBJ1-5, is GAGVSQSPRYKVAKRGQDVALRCDPISGHVSLFWYQQALGQGPEFLTYFQNEAQLDKSGLPSDRFFAERPEGSVSTLKIQRTQQEDSAVYLCASSTSLGQNSGAPQHFGDGTRLSIL.

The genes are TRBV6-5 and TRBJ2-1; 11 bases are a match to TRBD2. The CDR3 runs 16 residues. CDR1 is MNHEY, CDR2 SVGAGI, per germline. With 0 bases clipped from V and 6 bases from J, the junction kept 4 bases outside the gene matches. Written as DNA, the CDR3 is TGTGCCAGCAGTTACTCACCGGGACTAGCGGTCAATGAGCAGTTCTTC. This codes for CASSYSPGLAVNEQFF.

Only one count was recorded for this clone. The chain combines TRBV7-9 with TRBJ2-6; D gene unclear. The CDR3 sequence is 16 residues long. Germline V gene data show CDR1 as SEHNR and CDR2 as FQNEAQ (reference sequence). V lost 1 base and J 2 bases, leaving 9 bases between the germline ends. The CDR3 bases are TGTGCCAGCAGCTTAGTACGCGGCCCTGGGGCCAACGTCCTGACTTTC. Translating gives CASSLVRGPGANVLTF.

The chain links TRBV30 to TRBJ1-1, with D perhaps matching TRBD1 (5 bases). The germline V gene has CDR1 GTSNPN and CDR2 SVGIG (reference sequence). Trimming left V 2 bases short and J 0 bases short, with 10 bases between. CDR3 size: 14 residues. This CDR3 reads CAWSKGVMNTEAFF. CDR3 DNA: TGTGCCTGGAGTAAAGGGGTCATGAACACTGAAGCTTTCTTT.

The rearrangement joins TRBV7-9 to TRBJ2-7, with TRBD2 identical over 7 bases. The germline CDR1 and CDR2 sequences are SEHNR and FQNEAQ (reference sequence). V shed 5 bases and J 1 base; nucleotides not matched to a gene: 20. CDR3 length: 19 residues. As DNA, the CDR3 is TGTGCCAGCAGCCACGGAGGTAACGGGAGGTCCGTGGGGTCCTACGAGCAGTACTTC. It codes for CASSHGGNGRSVGSYEQYF.

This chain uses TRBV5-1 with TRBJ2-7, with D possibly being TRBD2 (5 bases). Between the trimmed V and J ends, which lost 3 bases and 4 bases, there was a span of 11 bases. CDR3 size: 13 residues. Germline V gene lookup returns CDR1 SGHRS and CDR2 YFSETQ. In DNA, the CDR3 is TGCGCCAGCAGCTCTGGGAGAGGGTACGAGCAGTACTTC. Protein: CASSSGRGYEQYF.

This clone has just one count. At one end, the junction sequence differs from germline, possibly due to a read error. CDR3 amino acids: CASSFPSSFQEAQYF. The CDR3 DNA reads as TGTGCCAGCAGCTTCCCCAGTTCCTTTCAAGAGGCCCAGTACTTC. The chain is built from TRBV7-6 and TRBJ2-5; D is ambiguous. The length of the CDR3 is 15 residues. Germline CDR1 is SGHVS and CDR2 is FNYEAQ. Supplemented by reference TRBV7-6 and TRBJ2-5, the full variable domain reads GAGVSQSPRYKVTKRGQDVALRCDPISGHVSLYWYRQALGQGPEFLTYFNYEAQQDKSGLPNDRFSAERPEGSISTLTIQRTEQRDSAMYRCASSFPSSFQEAQYFGPGTRLLVL.

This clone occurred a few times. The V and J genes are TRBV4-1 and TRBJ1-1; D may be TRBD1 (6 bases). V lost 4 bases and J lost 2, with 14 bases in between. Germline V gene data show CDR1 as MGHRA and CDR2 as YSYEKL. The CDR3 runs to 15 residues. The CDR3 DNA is TGCGCCAGCAGCCCCATTACAGGGCGTAACACTGAAGCTTTCTTT. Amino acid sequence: CASSPITGRNTEAFF.

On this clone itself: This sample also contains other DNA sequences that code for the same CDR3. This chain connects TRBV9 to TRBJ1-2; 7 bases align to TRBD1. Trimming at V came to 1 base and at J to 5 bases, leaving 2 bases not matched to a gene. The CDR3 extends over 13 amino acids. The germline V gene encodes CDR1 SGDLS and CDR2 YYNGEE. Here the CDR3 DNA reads TGTGCCAGCAGCGTACGACAGGGATATGGCTACACCTTC. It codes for CASSVRQGYGYTF.

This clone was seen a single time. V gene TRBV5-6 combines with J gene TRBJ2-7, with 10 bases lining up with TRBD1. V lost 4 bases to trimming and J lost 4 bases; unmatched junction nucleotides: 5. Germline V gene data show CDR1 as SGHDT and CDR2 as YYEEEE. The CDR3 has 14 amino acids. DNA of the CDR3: TGTGCCAGCAGCGGGGGACAGGGGTATTACGAGCAGTACTTC. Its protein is CASSGGQGYYEQYF.